This entry describes one T cell receptor beta chain. The Seattle site enrolled patients during active infection and followed them longitudinally. Original handling: The authors estimated nucleated cell counts from reference gene primer amplification. Profiled with immunoSEQ multiplex PCR; TCRdb holds only in-frame clones, not every one. V and J calls and clone size follow that table, whereas D and trimming were derived from the DNA. The sample lists 450,000 or so clones, about 90% occurring once. This specimen comes from a study of blood T cell repertoires in COVID-19. Study-wide background: Acute and convalescent COVID-19 specimens originated in the United States, Italy and Spain. T cells, B-cell-depleted T cells, or PBMCs supplied cDNA or gDNA.

This TCR was recovered from a man between 18 and 35 years old with COVID-19, enrolled during active disease. The sequencing input was peripheral blood.

CDR3 DNA: TGTGCCAGCAGTTTATTGGGGGGATTGAACACTGAAGCTTTCTTT. Encoded protein: CASSLLGGLNTEAFF. The chain recombines TRBV27 with TRBJ1-1, with D tentatively TRBD1 (5 bases). V lost 1 base and J 0 bases, leaving 9 bases between the germline ends. The CDR3 runs 15 residues. Germline V gene lookup returns CDR1 MNHEY and CDR2 SMNVEV (reference sequence).